This T cell receptor (beta chain) was captured by sequencing in a study of lymphopenia after photon versus proton radiotherapy. The study, taken as a whole, reports: In patients who died, overall survival fell as post-nadir TCR diversity dropped more. Under photons, naive T cells and diversity fell while effector/memory populations rose. Better survival with proton therapy was suggested as possible, not demonstrated. Post-nadir diversity loss with photons came from oligoclonal expansion, particularly CD8+ Temra cells.

Points on this clone: The antigen is undetermined.

Profiling relied on immunoSEQ multiplex PCR, and the TCRdb table lists in-frame clones only, not all of them. The table lists some 20,000 clones, 84% of them singletons. Sequences were derived from peripheral blood, sampled from a patient treated with photon-based radiotherapy. The sequence was obtained from a woman aged 50 to 65 with pancreatic cancer.

The CDR3 DNA is TGCGCCAGCAGCCTGACCGGGACTAGCGGGCTAAACATTCAGTACTTC. It codes for CASSLTGTSGLNIQYF. J is TRBJ2-4 and V is TRBV5-1, with TRBD2 matching over 12 bases. Germline V gene data show CDR1 as SGHRS and CDR2 as YFSETQ. The CDR3 contains 16 residues. With 4 bases clipped from V and 6 bases from J, the junction kept 8 bases outside the gene matches. Together with reference TRBV5-1 and TRBJ2-4, the CDR3 gives the full variable domain: KAGVTQTPRYLIKTRGQQVTLSCSPISGHRSVSWYQQTPGQGLQFLFEYFSETQRNKGNFPGRFSGRQFSNSRSEMNVSTLELGDSALYLCASSLTGTSGLNIQYFGAGTRLSVL.